The rows below give T cell receptor beta chains drawn from one sample of a study of cytomegalovirus exposure and HLA in healthy donors. Method: immunoSEQ multiplex PCR; TCRdb's copy keeps in-frame clones and lacks some. The table includes over 85,000 clones, roughly 80% detected once. The sequenced sample was PBMCs. These receptors were taken from a woman aged 18-29 years in good health and CMV-seropositive. The CDR3 runs from the conserved cysteine through the conserved F or W. Each record gives: J gene, D gene, V gene, clone size, CDR3 DNA, CDR3 protein. The D gene is left open where the match is weak. Part of the rows lack a size; the others show once, few, many or a class for expanded clones.

>TRBJ1-2|.|TRBV20-1|.
TGCAGTGCTACTATAAAAGAGGGCTACACCTTC
CSATIKEGYTF
>TRBJ2-2|TRBD1|TRBV7-3|few
TGTGCCAGCAGCCGACCGGGACAGGGGTATGCCGGGGAGCTGTTTTTT
CASSRPGQGYAGELFF
>TRBJ1-5|.|TRBV19|.
TGTGCCAGTAGTCCCCCCCCCTATAGCAATCAGCCCCAGCATTTT
CASSPPPYSNQPQHF
>TRBJ2-4|TRBD1|TRBV19|.
TGTGCCAGTAGTGTACAGACAGGGTACAAAAACATTCAGTACTTC
CASSVQTGYKNIQYF
>TRBJ1-4|TRBD1|TRBV5-1|.
TGCGCCAGCAGCTTGAGGGACAGGGGCGAAAAACTGTTTTTT
CASSLRDRGEKLFF
>TRBJ1-2|TRBD1|TRBV5-4|.
TGTGCTACCCCGGCGACCAGACAGGGCGGCTATGGCTACACCTTC
CATPATRQGGYGYTF
>TRBJ2-3|.|TRBV2|.
TGTGCCAGCAGTGAGTCAGGGCGTCAGGATACGCAGTATTTT
CASSESGRQDTQYF
>TRBJ1-2|.|TRBV5-1|.
TGCGCCAGCAGACTGACAGGACCTTTCTATGGCTACACCTTC
CASRLTGPFYGYTF
>TRBJ2-2|.|TRBV30|.
TGTGCCTGGAGTTTGGCCTTGGAGCTGTTTTTT
CAWSLALELFF
>TRBJ1-2|TRBD1|TRBV19|.
TGTGCCAGTAGTCCCACAGGGGGCCATGGCTACACCTTC
CASSPTGGHGYTF
>TRBJ2-1|TRBD1|TRBV14|.
TGTGCCAGCAGCCTGGACAGGAGGCAGTTCTTC
CASSLDRRQFF
>TRBJ2-3|.|TRBV9|.
TGTGCCCCAAACGGGGGAAGAACTAGCACAGATACGCAGTATTTT
CAPNGGRTSTDTQYF
>TRBJ2-3|TRBD1|TRBV5-1|.
TGCGCCAGCAGGGACAGGGTCGATTTCACAGATACGCAGTATTTT
CASRDRVDFTDTQYF
>TRBJ2-7|TRBD1|TRBV28|.
TGTGCCACCCAGACAGGGGTGGTTGGCGAGCAGTACTTC
CATQTGVVGEQYF
>TRBJ1-2|.|TRBV11-3|few
TGTGCCAGCAGCTTAGGAGAGGGTACGACGGTCTATGGCTACACCTTC
CASSLGEGTTVYGYTF
>TRBJ2-7|.|TRBV7-9|.
TGTGCCAGCAGCCCAAGAGGAGGCCTCTCCTACGAGCAGTACTTC
CASSPRGGLSYEQYF
>TRBJ2-3|.|TRBV25-1|.
TGTGCCAGCAGTGGGGGACTGAACACCGTGGCGGATACGCAGTATTTT
CASSGGLNTVADTQYF
>TRBJ1-6|TRBD1|TRBV5-5|.
TGTGCCAGCAGCCACCCGGGACAGGGAGGTTCACCCCTCCACTTT
CASSHPGQGGSPLHF
>TRBJ2-1|.|TRBV15|.
TGTGCCACCAGCAGAGATACTATGCCACCCCGAGGTAATGAGCAGTTCTTC
CATSRDTMPPRGNEQFF
>TRBJ2-7|TRBD1|TRBV4-3|once
TGCGCCAGCAGCCGCGAGCAGGGGGCGGCCTACGAGCAGTACTTC
CASSREQGAAYEQYF
>TRBJ1-6|.|TRBV6-5|once
TGTGCCAGCAGTTACTTACAGGGTCGGTCACCCCTCCACTTT
CASSYLQGRSPLHF
>TRBJ2-1|.|TRBV7-2|.
TGTGCCAGCAGCTTAGGGGGCCCGGTCTATGAGCAGTTCTTC
CASSLGGPVYEQFF
>TRBJ1-5|TRBD1|TRBV25-1|.
TGTGCCGCTCGAGGGACAGGGCCGGGGAGCAATCAGCCCCAGCATTTT
CAARGTGPGSNQPQHF
>TRBJ1-6|.|TRBV13|.
TGTGCCAGCAGCTCGGCGGGACGGTATAATTCACCCCTCCACTTT
CASSSAGRYNSPLHF
>TRBJ2-5|TRBD1|TRBV29-1|.
TGCAGCGTTGAGGGACAGGGGGTCGCCGAGACCCAGTACTTC
CSVEGQGVAETQYF
>TRBJ2-5|.|TRBV5-6|.
TGTGCCAGCAGCCCTCAAACAGGGATATGGGCCCAGTACTTC
CASSPQTGIWAQYF
>TRBJ1-2|.|TRBV28|few
TGTGCCGTAACGACAGGCCTTAGCTATGGCTACACCTTC
CAVTTGLSYGYTF
>TRBJ2-5|.|TRBV6-5|.
TGTGCCAGCAGTTACGCTTCCCAGGAAGAGACCCAGTACTTC
CASSYASQEETQYF
>TRBJ2-7|.|TRBV6-6|few
TGTGCCAGCAGTTACTCGATCCAGGGAACATGGCAGTACTTC
CASSYSIQGTWQYF
>TRBJ1-1|TRBD1|TRBV28|.
TGTGCCACCGATGAATACAGGGGGTGGGGCACTGAAGCTTTCTTT
CATDEYRGWGTEAFF
>TRBJ2-4|.|TRBV19|.
TGTGCCAGTGGAGGGGCCGGGACAGCCAAAAACATTCAGTACTTC
CASGGAGTAKNIQYF
>TRBJ2-5|TRBD2|TRBV30|.
TGTGCCTGGAGTGAGGCGGGGGGGGAGTGGGAGACCCAGTACTTC
CAWSEAGGEWETQYF
>TRBJ2-7|.|TRBV6-1|few
TGTGCCAGCAGTGCACAGCTCTTCTCGAGCTCCTACGAGCAGTACTTC
CASSAQLFSSSYEQYF
>TRBJ2-4|.|TRBV2|.
TGTGCCAGCAAAGAGACTCAAGGGGGAAACATTCAGTACTTC
CASKETQGGNIQYF
>TRBJ2-3|TRBD1|TRBV30|.
TGTGCCTGGGTGGGACAGGGAGTCACAGATACGCAGTATTTT
CAWVGQGVTDTQYF
>TRBJ2-3|.|TRBV20-1|.
TGCAGTGCCCAACTAGGGGATACGCAGTATTTT
CSAQLGDTQYF
>TRBJ1-6|.|TRBV4-3|.
TGCGCCAGCAGCCAAGATCGCGCAGGGGATAATTCACCCCTCCACTTT
CASSQDRAGDNSPLHF
>TRBJ2-3|.|TRBV2|.
TGTGCCAGCATCCTCCAAGGGGACACAGATACGCAGTATTTT
CASILQGDTDTQYF
>TRBJ1-4|TRBD1|TRBV2|.
TGTGCCAGCAGTCTCGTCAGGGGGCGCGTCCATCCTTGGTTT
CASSLVRGRVHPWF
>TRBJ1-1|TRBD1|TRBV23-1|once
TGCGCCAGCACTACGGGACAGGGGGCGGGTGTGATGGACACTGAAGCTTTCTTT
CASTTGQGAGVMDTEAFF
>TRBJ2-2|TRBD1|TRBV10-3|.
TGTGCCTCTGGCGGGCAGGGGGACACCGGGGAGCTGTTTTTT
CASGGQGDTGELFF
>TRBJ1-1|.|TRBV5-1|.
TGCGCCAGCAGCTTGCGCGGGGACACTGAAGCTTTCTTT
CASSLRGDTEAFF
>TRBJ2-5|.|TRBV6-1|once
TGTGCCAGCAGTGAACAGGACCAAGAGACCCAGTACTTC
CASSEQDQETQYF
>TRBJ2-1|TRBD2|TRBV9|.
TGTGCCAGCAGCGTAGCTGGCGGGGGGGCGGATAATGAGCAGTTCTTC
CASSVAGGGADNEQFF
>TRBJ1-4|.|TRBV7-9|.
TGTGCCAGCAGCTTAACTTTCCGGGATGAAGAAAAACTGTTTTTT
CASSLTFRDEEKLFF
>TRBJ1-5|.|TRBV6-6|.
TGTGCCAGCAGCCCGATACTCAGGGGCGGGCCCCAGCATTTT
CASSPILRGGPQHF
>TRBJ2-3|.|TRBV5-4|few
TGTGCCAGCAGCTTCACCCTTATCACTGGGGGCGATACGCAGTATTTT
CASSFTLITGGDTQYF
>TRBJ2-2|.|TRBV10-3|.
TGTGCCATCAGTCCGAACCCGGCAGGAGGGTTCAGGGAGCTGTTTTTT
CAISPNPAGGFRELFF
>TRBJ2-3|TRBD2|TRBV19|.
TGTGCCAGTAGTCCCGCCAGCGGGGGGGCCAATACGCAGTATTTT
CASSPASGGANTQYF
>TRBJ1-5|.|TRBV7-9|.
TGTGCCAGCAGCTTACAGGCAGGGAATCAGCCCCAGCATTTT
CASSLQAGNQPQHF